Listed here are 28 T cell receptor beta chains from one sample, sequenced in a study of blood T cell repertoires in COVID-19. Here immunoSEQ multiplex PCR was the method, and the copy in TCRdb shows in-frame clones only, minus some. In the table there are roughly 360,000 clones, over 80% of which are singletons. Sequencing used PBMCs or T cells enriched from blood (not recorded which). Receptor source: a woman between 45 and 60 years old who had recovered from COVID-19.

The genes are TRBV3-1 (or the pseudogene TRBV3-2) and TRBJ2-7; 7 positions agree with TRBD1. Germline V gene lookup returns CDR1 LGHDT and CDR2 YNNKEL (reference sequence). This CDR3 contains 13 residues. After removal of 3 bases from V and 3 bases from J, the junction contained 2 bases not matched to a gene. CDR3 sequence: CASSQGQSYEQYF. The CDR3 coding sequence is TGTGCCAGCAGCCAGGGACAGAGCTACGAGCAGTACTTC.

CDR3: CASSPPTGTLSEAFF. For the CDR3, the DNA is TGTGCCAGCTCACCACCTACAGGGACGCTATCTGAAGCTTTCTTT. The rearrangement joins TRBV18 to TRBJ1-1, with D maybe TRBD1 (6 bases). Trimming took 0 bases from V and 6 from J, leaving 14 bases between them. Per the germline V gene, CDR1 is KGHSH and CDR2 is LQKENI. The CDR3 has 15 residues.

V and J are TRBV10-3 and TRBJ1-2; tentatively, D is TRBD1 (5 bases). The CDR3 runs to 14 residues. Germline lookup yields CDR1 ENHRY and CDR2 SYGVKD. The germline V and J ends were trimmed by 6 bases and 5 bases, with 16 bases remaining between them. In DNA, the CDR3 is TGTGCCATCAGGGGGAAGATTACAGGTTATGGCTACACCTTC. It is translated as CAIRGKITGYGYTF.

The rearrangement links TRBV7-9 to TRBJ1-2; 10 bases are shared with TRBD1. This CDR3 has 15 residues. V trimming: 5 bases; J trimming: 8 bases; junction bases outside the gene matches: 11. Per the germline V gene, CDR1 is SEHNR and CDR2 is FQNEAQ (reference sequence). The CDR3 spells CASSDLRQGARGYTF. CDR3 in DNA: TGTGCCAGCAGCGACCTCCGACAGGGGGCGCGGGGCTACACCTTC.

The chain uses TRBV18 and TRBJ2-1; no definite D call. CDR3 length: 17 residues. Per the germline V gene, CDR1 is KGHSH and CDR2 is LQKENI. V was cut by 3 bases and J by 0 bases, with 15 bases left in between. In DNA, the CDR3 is TGTGCCAGCTCACCCTTTTCTGGAGCCAGCTCCTACAATGAGCAGTTCTTC. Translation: CASSPFSGASSYNEQFF.

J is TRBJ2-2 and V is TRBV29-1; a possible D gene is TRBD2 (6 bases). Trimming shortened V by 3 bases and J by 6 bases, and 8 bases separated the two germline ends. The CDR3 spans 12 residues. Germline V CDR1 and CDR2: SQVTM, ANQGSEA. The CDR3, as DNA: TGCAGCGTTGAGCGGGGCGCCGGGGAGCTGTTTTTT. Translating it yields CSVERGAGELFF.

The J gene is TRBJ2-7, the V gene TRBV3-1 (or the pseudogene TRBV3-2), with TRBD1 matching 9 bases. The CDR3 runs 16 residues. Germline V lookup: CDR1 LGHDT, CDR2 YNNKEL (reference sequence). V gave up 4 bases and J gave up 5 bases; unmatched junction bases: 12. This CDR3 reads CASSPSPGQGNHEQYF. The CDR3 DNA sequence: TGTGCCAGCAGCCCCAGTCCGGGACAGGGCAACCACGAGCAGTACTTC.

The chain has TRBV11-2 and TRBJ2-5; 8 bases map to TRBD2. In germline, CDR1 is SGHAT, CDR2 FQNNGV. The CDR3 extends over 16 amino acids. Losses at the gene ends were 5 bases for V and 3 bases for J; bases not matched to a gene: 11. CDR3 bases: TGTGCCAGCAGCCCAAGACAGAGCGGGGGTAAAGAGACCCAGTACTTC. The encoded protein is CASSPRQSGGKETQYF.

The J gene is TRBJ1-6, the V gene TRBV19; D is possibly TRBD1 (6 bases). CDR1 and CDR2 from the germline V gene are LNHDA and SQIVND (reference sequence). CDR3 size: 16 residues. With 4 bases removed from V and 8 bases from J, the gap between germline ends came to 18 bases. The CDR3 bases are TGTGCCAGTAGTAAGTCGGGGGGCCTTCGTGATTCACCCCTCCACTTT. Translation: CASSKSGGLRDSPLHF. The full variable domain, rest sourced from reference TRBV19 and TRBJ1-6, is DGGITQSPKYLFRKEGQNVTLSCEQNLNHDAMYWYRQDPGQGLRLIYYSQIVNDFQKGDIAEGYSVSREKKESFPLTVTSAQKNPTAFYLCASSKSGGLRDSPLHFGNGTRLTVT.

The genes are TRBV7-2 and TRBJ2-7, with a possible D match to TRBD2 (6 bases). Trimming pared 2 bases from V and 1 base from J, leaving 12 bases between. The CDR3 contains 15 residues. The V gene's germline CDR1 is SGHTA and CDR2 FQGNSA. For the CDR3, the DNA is TGTGCCAGCAGCTTAAGTCCGAGCGGGTCCTACGAGCAGTACTTC. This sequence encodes CASSLSPSGSYEQYF.

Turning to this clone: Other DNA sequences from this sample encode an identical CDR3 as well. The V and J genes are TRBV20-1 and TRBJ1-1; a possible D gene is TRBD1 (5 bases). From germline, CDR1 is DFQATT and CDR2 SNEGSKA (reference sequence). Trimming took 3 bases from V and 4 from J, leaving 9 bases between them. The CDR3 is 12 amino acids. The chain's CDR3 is CSASRGGTEAFF. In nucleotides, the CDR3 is TGCAGTGCTAGTAGGGGAGGCACTGAAGCTTTCTTT.

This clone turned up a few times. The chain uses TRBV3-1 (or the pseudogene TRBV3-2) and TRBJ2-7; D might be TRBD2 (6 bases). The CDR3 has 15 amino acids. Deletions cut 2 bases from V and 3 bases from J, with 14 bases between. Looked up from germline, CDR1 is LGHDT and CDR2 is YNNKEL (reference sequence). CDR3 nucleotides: TGTGCCAGCAGCCAATCCGGGACGCGGGGCTACGAGCAGTACTTC. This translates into CASSQSGTRGYEQYF.

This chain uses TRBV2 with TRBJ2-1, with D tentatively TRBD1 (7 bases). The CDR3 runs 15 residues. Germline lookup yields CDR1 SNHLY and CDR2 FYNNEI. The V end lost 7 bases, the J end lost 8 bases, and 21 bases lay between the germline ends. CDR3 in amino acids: CASTVDREVIDEQFF. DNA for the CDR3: TGTGCCAGCACCGTAGACAGGGAGGTTATCGATGAGCAGTTCTTC.

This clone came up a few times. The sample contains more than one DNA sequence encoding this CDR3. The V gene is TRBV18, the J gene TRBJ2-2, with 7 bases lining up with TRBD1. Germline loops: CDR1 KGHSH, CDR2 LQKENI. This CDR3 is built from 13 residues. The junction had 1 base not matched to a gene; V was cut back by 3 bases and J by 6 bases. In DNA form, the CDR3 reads TGTGCCAGCTCACCTCAGGGGGCCGGGGAGCTGTTTTTT. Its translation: CASSPQGAGELFF.

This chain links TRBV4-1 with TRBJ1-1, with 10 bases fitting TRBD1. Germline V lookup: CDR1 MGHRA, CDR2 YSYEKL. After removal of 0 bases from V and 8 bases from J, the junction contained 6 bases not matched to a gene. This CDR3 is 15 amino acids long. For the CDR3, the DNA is TGCGCCAGCAGCCAAGACCCGGGACAGGGGTTAGAAGCTTTCTTT. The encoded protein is CASSQDPGQGLEAFF.

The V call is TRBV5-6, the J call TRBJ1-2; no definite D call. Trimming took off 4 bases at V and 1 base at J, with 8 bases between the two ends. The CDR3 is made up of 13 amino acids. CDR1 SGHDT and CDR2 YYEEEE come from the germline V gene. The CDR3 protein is CASSGQNNYGYTF. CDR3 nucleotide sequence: TGTGCCAGCAGCGGCCAGAATAACTATGGCTACACCTTC.

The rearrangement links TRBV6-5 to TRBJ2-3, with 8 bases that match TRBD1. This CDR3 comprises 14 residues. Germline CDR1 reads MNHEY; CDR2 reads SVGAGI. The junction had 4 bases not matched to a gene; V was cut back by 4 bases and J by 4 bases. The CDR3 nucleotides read TGTGCCAGCAGTTCCCTACAGGGGGCAGATACGCAGTATTTT. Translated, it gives CASSSLQGADTQYF.

CDR3 nucleotide sequence: TGTGCCTGGAGTGTAAAACAGGGAAGAGGGGACACTGAAGCTTTCTTT. Translating it yields CAWSVKQGRGDTEAFF. The rearrangement joins TRBV30 to TRBJ1-1; tentative D call: TRBD1 (6 bases). V dropped 0 bases and J dropped 3 bases, with 17 bases sitting between them. The CDR3 has 16 amino acids. Germline CDR1 and CDR2: GTSNPN and SVGIG (reference sequence).

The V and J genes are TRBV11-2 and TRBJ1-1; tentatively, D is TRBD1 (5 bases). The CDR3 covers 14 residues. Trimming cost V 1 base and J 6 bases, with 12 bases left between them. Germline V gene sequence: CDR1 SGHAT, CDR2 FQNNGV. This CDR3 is CASSLARGVAEAFF. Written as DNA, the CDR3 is TGTGCCAGCAGCTTAGCCCGGGGGGTCGCTGAAGCTTTCTTT.

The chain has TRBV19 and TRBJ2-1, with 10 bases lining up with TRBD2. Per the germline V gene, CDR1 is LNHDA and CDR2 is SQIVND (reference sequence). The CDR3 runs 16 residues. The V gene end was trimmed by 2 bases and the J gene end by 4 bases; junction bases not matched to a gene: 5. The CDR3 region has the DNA TGTGCCAGTAGTATACTAGCGGGAGCGCGTTACAATGAGCAGTTCTTC. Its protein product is CASSILAGARYNEQFF.

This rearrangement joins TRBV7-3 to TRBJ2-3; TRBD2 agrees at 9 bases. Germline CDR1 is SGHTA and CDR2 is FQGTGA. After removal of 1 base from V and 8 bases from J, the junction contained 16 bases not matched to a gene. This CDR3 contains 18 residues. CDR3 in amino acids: CASSLIGAGAGGPGTQYF. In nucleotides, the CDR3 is TGTGCCAGCAGCTTAATTGGGGCCGGCGCGGGAGGGCCAGGTACGCAGTATTTT.

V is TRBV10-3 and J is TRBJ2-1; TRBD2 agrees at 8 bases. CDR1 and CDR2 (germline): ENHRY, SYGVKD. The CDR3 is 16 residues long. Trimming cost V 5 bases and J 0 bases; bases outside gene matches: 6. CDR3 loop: CAISSTSASSYNEQFF. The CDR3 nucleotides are TGTGCCATCAGTTCGACTAGCGCGAGCTCCTACAATGAGCAGTTCTTC.

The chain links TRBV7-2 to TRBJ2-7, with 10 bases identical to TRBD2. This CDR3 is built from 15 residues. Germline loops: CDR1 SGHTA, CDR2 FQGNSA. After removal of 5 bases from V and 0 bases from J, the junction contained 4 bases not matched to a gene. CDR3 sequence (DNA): TGTGCCAGCAGCAATAGCGGGGGGAGCTCCTACGAGCAGTACTTC. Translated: CASSNSGGSSYEQYF.

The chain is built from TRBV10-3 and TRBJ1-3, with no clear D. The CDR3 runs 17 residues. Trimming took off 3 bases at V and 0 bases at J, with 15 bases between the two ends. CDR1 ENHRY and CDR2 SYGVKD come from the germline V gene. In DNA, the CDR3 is TGTGCCATCAGTGAATCTCTGAGGGCTCTCTCTGGAAACACCATATATTTT. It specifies CAISESLRALSGNTIYF.

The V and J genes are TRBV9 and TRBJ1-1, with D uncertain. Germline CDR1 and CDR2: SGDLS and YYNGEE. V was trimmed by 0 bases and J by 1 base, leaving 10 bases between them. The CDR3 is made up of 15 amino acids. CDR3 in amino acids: CASSVAPSPNTEAFF. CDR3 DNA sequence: TGTGCCAGCAGCGTAGCCCCTTCTCCGAACACTGAAGCTTTCTTT.

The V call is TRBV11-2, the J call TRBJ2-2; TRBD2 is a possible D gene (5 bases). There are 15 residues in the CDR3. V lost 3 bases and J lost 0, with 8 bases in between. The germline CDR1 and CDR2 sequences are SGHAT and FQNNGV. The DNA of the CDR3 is TGTGCCAGCAGCTTTAGCGCTACGAACACCGGGGAGCTGTTTTTT. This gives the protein CASSFSATNTGELFF.

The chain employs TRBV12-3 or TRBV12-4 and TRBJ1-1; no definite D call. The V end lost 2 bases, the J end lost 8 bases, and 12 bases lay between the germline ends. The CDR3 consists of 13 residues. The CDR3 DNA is TGTGCCAGCAGTTTACCCCCTGGCGGCGAAGCTTTCTTT. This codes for CASSLPPGGEAFF.

The CDR3 loop reads CASSEDSLEEYF. The CDR3 region has the DNA TGTGCCAGCAGTGAAGACAGCCTGGAGGAATATTTT. V usage is TRBV2 and J usage is TRBJ1-3; D gene unclear. There are 12 residues in the CDR3. The germline V gene has CDR1 SNHLY and CDR2 FYNNEI. Deletions cut 1 base from V and 15 bases from J, with 13 bases between.